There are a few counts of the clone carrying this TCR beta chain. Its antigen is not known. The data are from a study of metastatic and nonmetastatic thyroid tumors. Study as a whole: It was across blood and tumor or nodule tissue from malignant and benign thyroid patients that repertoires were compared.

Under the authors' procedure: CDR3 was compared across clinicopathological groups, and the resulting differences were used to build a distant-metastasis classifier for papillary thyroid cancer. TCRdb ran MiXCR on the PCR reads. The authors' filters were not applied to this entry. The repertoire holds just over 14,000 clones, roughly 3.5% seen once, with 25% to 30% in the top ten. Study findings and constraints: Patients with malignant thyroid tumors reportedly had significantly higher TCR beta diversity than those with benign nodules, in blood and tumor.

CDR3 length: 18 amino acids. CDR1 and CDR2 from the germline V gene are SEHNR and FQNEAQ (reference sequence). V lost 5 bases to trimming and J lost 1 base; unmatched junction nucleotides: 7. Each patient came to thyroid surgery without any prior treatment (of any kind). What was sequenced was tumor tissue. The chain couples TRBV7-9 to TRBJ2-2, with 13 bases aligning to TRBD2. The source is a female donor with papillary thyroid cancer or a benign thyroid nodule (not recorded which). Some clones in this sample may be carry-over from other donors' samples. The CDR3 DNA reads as TGTGCCAGCAGCCCCAGGACTAGCGGGGGCCGGAACACCGGGGAGCTGTTTTTT. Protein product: CASSPRTSGGRNTGELFF.